This passage covers 25 T cell receptor beta chains from one sample sequenced in a study of monozygotic twins with cystic fibrosis. Assay used: immunoSEQ multiplex PCR; TCRdb lists only in-frame clones, some missing. The table includes some 10,000 clones, over 99% detected once. The source material was blood. The receptor source for this set is a man between 18 and 29 years old with cystic fibrosis.

The chain is built from TRBV10-3 and TRBJ1-1, with D perhaps matching TRBD1 (6 bases). The CDR3 length is 13 residues. The germline CDR1 and CDR2 sequences are ENHRY and SYGVKD. V lost 5 bases and J lost 6, with 13 bases in between. The CDR3 here is CAISRGGSAEAFF. The CDR3 region has the DNA TGTGCCATCAGTCGAGGGGGTTCCGCTGAAGCTTTCTTT.

This sequence joins TRBV5-1 and TRBJ2-7, with D hard to call. The CDR3 loop spans 15 amino acids. Looked up from germline, CDR1 is SGHRS and CDR2 is YFSETQ. Trimming shortened V by 0 bases and J by 5 bases, and 15 bases separated the two germline ends. The DNA of the CDR3 is TGCGCCAGCAGCTTGGGGGGTATGGGGATACACGAGCAGTACTTC. Residues: CASSLGGMGIHEQYF. The full variable domain, completed using reference TRBV5-1 and TRBJ2-7, is KAGVTQTPRYLIKTRGQQVTLSCSPISGHRSVSWYQQTPGQGLQFLFEYFSETQRNKGNFPGRFSGRQFSNSRSEMNVSTLELGDSALYLCASSLGGMGIHEQYFGPGTRLTVT.

The V call is TRBV9, the J call TRBJ2-1; D ambiguous. The germline CDR1 and CDR2 sequences are SGDLS and YYNGEE. Trimming took 3 bases from V and 5 from J, leaving 12 bases between them. This CDR3 is built from 14 residues. Here the CDR3 DNA reads TGTGCCAGCAGCGAGGTTCCCTTACACAATGAGCAGTTCTTC. This translates into CASSEVPLHNEQFF.

V gene TRBV5-1 combines with J gene TRBJ2-6; D gene ambiguous. Germline-derived CDR1 and CDR2 are SGHRS and YFSETQ. Trimming stripped 0 bases from V and 2 bases from J, with 12 bases between. This CDR3 has 17 amino acids. This CDR3 reads CASSLASDPPGANVLTF. CDR3 DNA sequence: TGCGCCAGCAGCTTGGCCAGTGATCCCCCTGGGGCCAACGTCCTGACTTTC. Using reference TRBV5-1 and TRBJ2-6 for the parts outside the CDR3, the full variable domain is KAGVTQTPRYLIKTRGQQVTLSCSPISGHRSVSWYQQTPGQGLQFLFEYFSETQRNKGNFPGRFSGRQFSNSRSEMNVSTLELGDSALYLCASSLASDPPGANVLTFGAGSRLTVL.

This clone appeared a single time. V and J are TRBV6-1 and TRBJ2-5; 11 nucleotides agree with TRBD1. The CDR3 length is 15 residues. Germline V lookup: CDR1 MNHNS, CDR2 SASEGT. Trimming removed 5 bases from V and 6 bases from J; junction bases left unmatched: 8. CDR3 DNA: TGTGCCAGCAGTCCGGGACAGGGGGGTGCGAAGACCCAGTACTTC. Translated, it gives CASSPGQGGAKTQYF.

This rearrangement joins TRBV4-1 to TRBJ1-2, with TRBD1 matching over 9 bases. V trimming: 1 base; J trimming: 4 bases; junction bases outside the gene matches: 4. Germline values: CDR1 MGHRA, CDR2 YSYEKL. The CDR3 loop spans 15 amino acids. The CDR3 loop is CASSQVGTGLYGYTF. The CDR3 DNA follows: TGCGCCAGCAGCCAAGTGGGGACAGGGCTCTATGGCTACACCTTC.

The chain is built from TRBV7-8 and TRBJ1-5, with a weak D call TRBD1 (5 bases). The V end lost 5 bases, the J end lost 6 bases, and 14 bases lay between the germline ends. The germline V gene has CDR1 SGHVS and CDR2 FQNEAQ. The CDR3 covers 14 residues. CDR3 in amino acids: CASSLISGPQPQHF. DNA for the CDR3: TGTGCCAGCAGCCTTATTTCGGGGCCTCAGCCCCAGCATTTT.

The chain combines TRBV7-9 with TRBJ1-1, with TRBD1 matching over 10 bases. CDR1 is SEHNR, CDR2 FQNEAQ, per germline (reference sequence). Trimming removed 4 bases from V and 5 bases from J; junction bases left unmatched: 7. The CDR3 covers 15 residues. The CDR3 DNA follows: TGTGCCAGCAGCTCTGACGGGACAGGGGAAACTGAAGCTTTCTTT. Translating it yields CASSSDGTGETEAFF.

The gene calls are TRBV5-1 and TRBJ2-2, with D maybe TRBD1 (6 bases). The ends were cut back, 0 bases at V and 4 bases at J, with 10 bases in the middle. Germline CDR1 SGHRS, CDR2 YFSETQ. There are 15 residues in the CDR3. The CDR3 region has the DNA TGCGCCAGCAGCTTGGCCGGCAGGGGCACCGGGGAGCTGTTTTTT. It is translated as CASSLAGRGTGELFF.

V is TRBV7-9 and J is TRBJ2-3; D uncertain. The CDR3 length is 9 residues. V lost 5 bases, J lost 10 bases, and 4 bases lay in between. Per the germline V gene, CDR1 is SEHNR and CDR2 is FQNEAQ (reference sequence). CDR3 region: CASSPPQYF. CDR3 in DNA: TGTGCCAGCAGCCCCCCGCAGTATTTT.

The chain employs TRBV6-1 and TRBJ2-7; tentatively, D is TRBD1 (6 bases). The CDR3 length is 12 residues. Germline CDR1 MNHNS, CDR2 SASEGT. Trimming left V 4 bases short and J 6 bases short, with 10 bases between. The CDR3 is CASSVVGAEQYF. DNA of the CDR3: TGTGCCAGCAGTGTCGTGGGGGCCGAGCAGTACTTC.

V usage is TRBV7-2 and J usage is TRBJ2-3; D perhaps matches TRBD1 (6 bases). CDR1 and CDR2 from the germline V gene are SGHTA and FQGNSA. Trimming stripped 3 bases from V and 2 bases from J, with 12 bases between. This CDR3 has 15 amino acids. CDR3 bases: TGTGCCAGCAGCTTTGGGGCAGGGGACACAGATACGCAGTATTTT. Translated, it gives CASSFGAGDTDTQYF. The whole variable domain, filled in from reference TRBV7-2 and TRBJ2-3, reads GAGVSQSPSNKVTEKGKDVELRCDPISGHTALYWYRQSLGQGLEFLIYFQGNSAPDKSGLPSDRFSAERTGGSVSTLTIQRTQQEDSAVYLCASSFGAGDTDTQYFGPGTRLTVL.

The V gene is TRBV30, the J gene TRBJ1-6, with TRBD1 as a possible D gene (6 bases). The V and J ends lost 3 bases and 10 bases respectively, with 7 bases between them. The CDR3 runs to 11 residues. Looked up from germline, CDR1 is GTSNPN and CDR2 is SVGIG (reference sequence). The CDR3 spells CAWSDRSPLHF. The DNA of the CDR3 is TGTGCCTGGAGCGACAGGTCACCCCTCCACTTT.

The chain uses TRBV23-1 and TRBJ1-5; no clear D gene. TRBV23-1 is noted as an ORF with a role that remains uncertain. Trimming cost V 0 bases and J 1 base, with 25 bases left between them. The CDR3 consists of 21 residues. Written as DNA, the CDR3 is TGCGCCAGCAGTCAATCGGGAGGGAAACCCATCGGCCTCGAGAGCAATCAGCCCCAGCATTTT. Translation: CASSQSGGKPIGLESNQPQHF.

This chain joins TRBV5-1 and TRBJ2-7; 8 nucleotides align to TRBD2. This CDR3 is 17 amino acids long. The trim removed 1 base at V and 2 bases at J, leaving 11 bases unmatched. Germline CDR1 is SGHRS and CDR2 is YFSETQ. The DNA of the CDR3 is TGCGCCAGCAGCTTGTGGAGTAGCGGGGTTACTACCTACGAGCAGTACTTC. Its translation is CASSLWSSGVTTYEQYF.

The J gene is TRBJ2-7, the V gene TRBV7-2; 12 nucleotides agree with TRBD2. This CDR3 comprises 19 residues. The germline CDR1 and CDR2 sequences are SGHTA and FQGNSA. V gave up 5 bases and J gave up 1 base; unmatched junction bases: 15. The chain's CDR3 is CASSTRTSGIGSRSYEQYF. CDR3 bases: TGTGCCAGCAGCACCCGGACTAGCGGGATAGGGTCTAGGTCCTACGAGCAGTACTTC.

CDR3 region: CASSYPGLAGGGTQYF. DNA for the CDR3: TGTGCCAGCAGTTACCCCGGACTAGCGGGAGGGGGCACGCAGTATTTT. V and J are TRBV6-6 and TRBJ2-3; the match to TRBD2 covers 15 bases. This CDR3 has 16 amino acids. The V segment lost 2 bases and the J segment 9 bases; nucleotides outside the gene matches: 6. Germline V gene lookup returns CDR1 MNHNY and CDR2 SVGAGI (reference sequence).

The J gene is TRBJ1-6, the V gene TRBV6-5; D not resolved. The CDR3 covers 14 residues. Deletions cut 11 bases from V and 5 bases from J, with 16 bases between. The germline CDR1 and CDR2 sequences are MNHEY and SVGAGI. The DNA for the CDR3 is TGTGCCTCCATCGGAGCCGCTGATAATTCACCCCTCCACTTT. Translating it yields CASIGAADNSPLHF.

V is TRBV4-1 and J is TRBJ1-2, with 12 bases identical to TRBD1. The ends lost 6 bases at V and 2 bases at J; junction bases unmatched: 7. Germline V gene sequence: CDR1 MGHRA, CDR2 YSYEKL. The CDR3 is 16 residues long. This CDR3 is CASRQSGTGGNYGYTF. CDR3 in DNA: TGCGCCAGCAGGCAATCCGGGACAGGGGGCAACTATGGCTACACCTTC.

V gene TRBV2 combines with J gene TRBJ1-3; the D is unclear. This CDR3 contains 17 residues. Trimming removed 0 bases at V and 0 bases at J, with 12 bases between. The germline V gene encodes CDR1 SNHLY and CDR2 FYNNEI. CDR3 bases: TGTGCCAGCAGTGAAGCGCTATTGGTTCTCTCTGGAAACACCATATATTTT. Protein: CASSEALLVLSGNTIYF.

The chain carries TRBV11-2 and TRBJ1-4; 10 bases line up with TRBD1. This CDR3 comprises 14 residues. Germline CDR1 is SGHAT and CDR2 is FQNNGV. The ends lost 5 bases at V and 8 bases at J; junction bases unmatched: 5. In DNA form, the CDR3 reads TGTGCCAGCAGCGTGACAGGGGGCGGCGAAAAACTGTTTTTT. This sequence encodes CASSVTGGGEKLFF. Looking up the rest from reference TRBV11-2 and TRBJ1-4 gives the full variable domain: EAGVAQSPRYKIIEKRQSVAFWCNPISGHATLYWYQQILGQGPKLLIQFQNNGVVDDSQLPKDRFSAERLKGVDSTLKIQPAKLEDSAVYLCASSVTGGGEKLFFGSGTQLSVL.

The chain joins TRBV7-2 to TRBJ2-7; D is uncertain. The CDR3 covers 11 residues. Looked up from germline, CDR1 is SGHTA and CDR2 is FQGNSA. With 5 bases removed from V and 7 bases from J, the gap between germline ends came to 9 bases. The CDR3 DNA is TGTGCCAGCAGCCCAGGAACAGAGCAGTACTTC. It encodes CASSPGTEQYF.

The chain links TRBV11-2 to TRBJ1-2, with TRBD1 matching 10 bases. V was pared by 1 base and J by 4 bases, with 6 bases of the junction left unmatched. CDR1 is SGHAT and CDR2 is FQNNGV in the germline V gene. This CDR3 is built from 16 residues. CDR3 sequence: CASSLGQGATIYGYTF. Written as DNA, the CDR3 is TGTGCCAGCAGCTTAGGACAGGGGGCGACCATCTATGGCTACACCTTC.

This clone was counted once. This CDR3 reads CASSLSRQVPNYGYTF. For the CDR3, the DNA is TGTGCCAGCAGCTTATCCCGACAGGTACCTAACTATGGCTACACCTTC. The rearrangement links TRBV5-8 to TRBJ1-2, with D perhaps TRBD1 (6 bases). Per the germline V gene, CDR1 is SGHTS and CDR2 is YDEGEE. Trimming removed 2 bases at V and 0 bases at J, with 14 bases between. CDR3 size: 16 residues. Looking up the rest from reference TRBV5-8 and TRBJ1-2 gives the full variable domain: EAGVTQSPTHLIKTRGQQATLRCSPISGHTSVYWYQQALGLGLQFLLWYDEGEERNRGNFPPRFSGRQFPNYSSELNVNALELEDSALYLCASSLSRQVPNYGYTFGSGTRLTVV.

This CDR3 reads CASSHTGSNQPQHF. The CDR3 DNA sequence: TGTGCCAGCAGCCATACGGGTAGCAATCAGCCCCAGCATTTT. The chain links TRBV27 to TRBJ1-5; D is undetermined. The CDR3 totals 14 residues. Between the trimmed V and J ends, which lost 6 bases and 0 bases, there was a span of 9 bases. Germline CDR1 reads MNHEY; CDR2 reads SMNVEV (reference sequence).